This TCR beta chain was sequenced for a study of T cells after yellow fever vaccination (dated by TCRdb to about 2019). At the level of the whole study: The SMART-Seq v4 Ultra Low Input RNA kit was used to prepare libraries from fractions with low cell numbers. Two healthy male donors made up the cohort, one aged 18 to 30 years and the other aged 30 to 40 years. Bulk PBMC replicates and cell subsets were isolated from blood drawn at multiple timepoints before and after both primary and secondary immunization. To track T-cell clones before and after primary and booster YFV17D yellow fever vaccination, bulk TCR alpha and beta repertoires were sequenced longitudinally. Points the paper makes about the study in general: Because only two donors were included in the study, the extent to which the findings can be generalized is limited. Most clones expanded after primary vaccination were re-detected after the booster (almost 97% of CD4 and around nine tenths of CD8), suggesting broad memory maintenance. Computational filtering was needed because FACS-sorted repertoires could contain abundant contaminating clonotypes from the bulk population. The secondary T-cell response was weaker than the primary response but faster, peaking on day 5 instead of day 15. A small fraction of clonotypes showed up in both the CD4 and CD8 compartments, probably as a result of convergent recombination.

Of note for this clonotype: Its specific antigen is unknown. No much larger clone exists at a distance of one base, and base qualities are not known.

TCR cDNA was made using 5'RACE template switching, a step that added a universal primer site and unique molecular identifiers. Priming of cDNA synthesis was performed from both the TCR alpha and TCR beta constant segments. Library amplification used two PCR steps, and the second PCR step added sample barcodes and sequencing adapters. Sequencing of libraries was done on Illumina HiSeq 2500 (2x100 bp) or NovaSeq (2x150 bp). The study's processing was this. MIGEC was used to demultiplex reads and collapse the reads into UMI consensus sequences, and MiXCR was used for V(D)J alignment. Vaccine-responding clonotypes were identified with edgeR using replicate PBMC samples, with FDR below 0.01 and a log2 fold change above 5 up to day 15 being required. Bulk clonotypes were assigned CD4 or CD8 identity according to which sequenced CD4 or CD8 repertoire held them at higher abundance. In-frame beta chains were kept once TCRdb had trimmed the public reads at Q25 with fastp and called clones with MiXCR. Each entry merges the rows of one CDR3 protein and shows their most common DNA and genes. The V and J calls were not made by the authors but by TCRdb's processing. Within this sample are about 150,000 distinct CDR3 sequences, with approximately 6.6% of them counted one time only. 0.55% to 0.7% of the sample rests with the top ten.

From a lookup of the germline V gene (reference sequence), CDR1 and CDR2 are DFQATT and SNEGSKA. V ends up 5 bases short and J 6 bases short, with an unmatched junction base count of 4. Inclusive of the bounding cysteine and phenylalanine, the CDR3 is 12 residues long. The DNA shown is the 36-base CDR3, in frame from base 1. The treatment or condition label for this specimen denotes: live attenuated yellow fever vaccine strain. A standard Ficoll-Paque protocol was used to isolate PBMCs from peripheral blood. Dynabeads CD4 and CD8 positive selection kits were used to isolate CD4 and CD8 T-cell fractions. TriZol was used to extract RNA from bulk PBMCs, from CD4 and CD8 fractions, and from dextramer-positive and dextramer-negative fractions.

The rearranged chain carries TRBV20-1 and TRBJ2-1; TRBD2 aligns with 7 central bases. The specimen comprised CD4+ T cells sorted from PBMCs, sampled 10 days after the yellow fever booster vaccination. This clonotype was sampled from a man aged 25 to 45 who received the YFV17D yellow fever vaccine. The CDR3: CSAWGGGNEQFF. The DNA is as follows: TGCAGTGCTTGGGGGGGGGGCAATGAGCAGTTCTTC.